A selection of T cell receptor beta chains follows, all from one sample in a study of cytomegalovirus exposure and HLA in healthy donors. Data came from immunoSEQ multiplex PCR; TCRdb stores just in-frame clones and leaves some out. The sample has around 130,000 clones; roughly 80% are singletons. The sample was PBMCs. Every receptor here comes from a woman in her sixties or seventies in good health and CMV-seronegative. Each CDR3 is given with its conserved first and last residue. The order of the fields is CDR3 length, D gene, V gene, J gene, clone size, CDR3 DNA, CDR3 protein. A D gene is named only where the DNA matches it firmly. Only some rows state a clone size, as once, few, many or a class for expanded clones.

15,TRBD2,TRBV19,TRBJ2-7,few,TGTGCCAGTAGCTCCGGGACTAGCGGGCGATACGAGCAGTACTTC,CASSSGTSGRYEQYF
14,TRBD1,TRBV6-6,TRBJ1-1,few,TGTGCCAGCAGTGGAAGGGACAGGAACACTGAAGCTTTCTTT,CASSGRDRNTEAFF
11,.,TRBV20-1,TRBJ2-1,once,TGCAGTGCTCAACAGTACAATGAGCAGTTCTTC,CSAQQYNEQFF
15,.,TRBV15,TRBJ2-1,few,TGTGCCACCAGCAGAGGAGGGGGGGGCCGCGGTGAGCAGTTCTTC,CATSRGGGGRGEQFF
15,.,TRBV9,TRBJ2-7,.,TGTGCCAGCAGCGTAGCAGGACATAGCCCCTACGAGCAGTACTTC,CASSVAGHSPYEQYF
16,TRBD1,TRBV18,TRBJ2-5,few,TGTGCCAGCTCAGAGGACAGGGGGCTTTTCCAAGAGACCCAGTACTTC,CASSEDRGLFQETQYF
16,TRBD2,TRBV9,TRBJ2-3,.,TGTGCCAGCAGCGTAGAAGGCGGGGGGCGCACAGATACGCAGTATTTT,CASSVEGGGRTDTQYF
15,TRBD1,TRBV9,TRBJ1-4,.,TGTGCCAGCAGCCCCCGAAGGGGGCTTTGGGAAAAACTGTTTTTT,CASSPRRGLWEKLFF
19,TRBD2,TRBV4-1,TRBJ2-7,.,TGCGCCAGCAGCCAAGGCGTATCCGGGACTAGCGGGGACGCCTACGAGCAGTACTTC,CASSQGVSGTSGDAYEQYF
14,TRBD1,TRBV7-3,TRBJ2-2,once,TGTGCCAGCAAGGGGGCCGGGTACACCGGGGAGCTGTTTTTT,CASKGAGYTGELFF
16,TRBD1,TRBV7-8,TRBJ1-4,.,TGTGCCAGCAGCCTAAATTCCCACAGGGGAGGTGAAAAACTGTTTTTT,CASSLNSHRGGEKLFF
15,.,TRBV15,TRBJ2-3,few,TGTGCCACCAGCAGAGAGGCGGTTCTGACAGATACGCAGTATTTT,CATSREAVLTDTQYF
16,TRBD1,TRBV9,TRBJ1-2,.,TGTGCCAGCACCGCGACAGGGGGAAACCAGGACTATGGCTACACCTTC,CASTATGGNQDYGYTF
16,.,TRBV6-5,TRBJ1-1,.,TGTGCCAGCAGTTCCCTTAAGACTGGATCGAACACTGAAGCTTTCTTT,CASSSLKTGSNTEAFF
17,TRBD1,TRBV5-1,TRBJ1-2,.,TGCGCCAGCAGGGAAGGGACAGGGCCCCACGGGTACTATGGCTACACCTTC,CASREGTGPHGYYGYTF
12,.,TRBV19,TRBJ2-7,.,TGTGCCAGTAGTATACAGGGCTACGAGCAGTACTTC,CASSIQGYEQYF
12,.,TRBV5-1,TRBJ1-2,few,TGCGCCAGCTCTACAGGGATCTATGGCTACACCTTC,CASSTGIYGYTF
16,TRBD2,TRBV6-1,TRBJ2-1,few,TGTGCCAGCAGTGAATCGGTAGCGGGGGGATACAATGAGCAGTTCTTC,CASSESVAGGYNEQFF
15,TRBD1,TRBV6-1,TRBJ1-1,.,TGTGCCAGCAGTGACAAAGGACAGGGCAGAACTGAAGCTTTCTTT,CASSDKGQGRTEAFF
13,.,TRBV30,TRBJ2-5,.,TGTGCCTGGAGTGTGAGATTGAGGGAGACCCAGTACTTC,CAWSVRLRETQYF
16,TRBD1,TRBV6-1,TRBJ2-7,.,TGTGCCAGCAGTGGGACAAACAGGGGGCTAAACTACGAGCAGTACTTC,CASSGTNRGLNYEQYF
16,TRBD1,TRBV25-1,TRBJ1-4,.,TGTGCCAGCAGTGAAGCCGGACAGGGGCTGAATGAAAAACTGTTTTTT,CASSEAGQGLNEKLFF
16,.,TRBV28,TRBJ1-5,.,TGTGCCAGCAGTCCCAAGATTAAGGAGCCTAGACAGCCCCAGCATTTT,CASSPKIKEPRQPQHF
11,.,TRBV20-1,TRBJ2-5,.,TGCAGTACGACAGGCCAGGGGACCCAGTACTTC,CSTTGQGTQYF
16,TRBD1,TRBV6-6,TRBJ1-4,.,TGTGCCAGCAGTAACCCGGGACAGTCCACACTTGAAAAACTGCTTTTT,CASSNPGQSTLEKLLF
14,.,TRBV6-5,TRBJ2-7,.,TGTGCCAGCAGCCCTCGGGACACAGTGGGCGAGCAGTACTTC,CASSPRDTVGEQYF
15,TRBD2,TRBV7-3,TRBJ2-1,.,TGTGCCAGCAGCTCGGGACTAGACTCCTACAATGAGCAGTTCTTC,CASSSGLDSYNEQFF
15,TRBD1,TRBV5-5,TRBJ1-1,few,TGTGCCAGCAGCTTGGGACAGGGGATGAACACTGAAGCTTTCTTT,CASSLGQGMNTEAFF
15,TRBD1,TRBV7-6,TRBJ1-2,few,TGTGCCAGCAGCTTAGGGGGGGACAGGGAACATGGCTACACCTTC,CASSLGGDREHGYTF
16,TRBD1,TRBV5-1,TRBJ2-7,once,TGCGCCAGCAGCTTGGCGTCGACAGGGGGATCCTACGAGCAGTACTTC,CASSLASTGGSYEQYF
15,.,TRBV7-5,TRBJ1-5,few,TGTGTCAGAAGCCCGGGGGGGTGCCCGGCGCGGCCCCAGCATTTT,CVRSPGGCPARPQHF
14,TRBD1,TRBV7-9,TRBJ1-5,.,TGTGCCAGCAGCCGGGGACAGGGTGATCAGCCCCAGCATTTT,CASSRGQGDQPQHF
15,TRBD2,TRBV7-9,TRBJ2-5,.,TGTGCCAGCAGCGACACGACTAGCGGGAAAGAGACCCAGTACTTC,CASSDTTSGKETQYF
16,.,TRBV28,TRBJ1-1,.,TGTGCCAGCAGCCCAACCCGTCCAAGCTTGAACACTGAAGCTTTCTTT,CASSPTRPSLNTEAFF
15,TRBD1,TRBV27,TRBJ1-1,.,TGTGCCAGCAGTTTGGGACAGGGAGTGAACACTGAAGCTTTCTTT,CASSLGQGVNTEAFF
14,TRBD1,TRBV28,TRBJ1-2,.,TGTGCCAGCGTAGGGGGCAGAGCTAACTATGGCTACACCTTC,CASVGGRANYGYTF
12,TRBD1,TRBV30,TRBJ2-1,.,TGTGCCTGGAGTGGGACAGGGAGTGAGCAGTTCTTC,CAWSGTGSEQFF
12,.,TRBV6-5,TRBJ2-2,once,TGTGCCAGCAGTTACTCCGGCGGGGAGCTGTTTTTT,CASSYSGGELFF
15,.,TRBV5-4,TRBJ2-7,few,TGTGCCAGCAGCGCAAGGGGTGGGGGGACGTACGAGCAGTACTTC,CASSARGGGTYEQYF
15,.,TRBV28,TRBJ2-5,.,TGTGCCAGCAGTCCCGGGGGAAGGGGTTGGGAGACCCAGTACTTC,CASSPGGRGWETQYF
13,.,TRBV27,TRBJ1-5,.,TGTGCCAGCAGTGATAGTGGCAATCAGCCCCAGCATTTT,CASSDSGNQPQHF
15,.,TRBV4-1,TRBJ1-2,.,TGCGCCAGCAGCCAGGGGGGAGGGAAAGGCTATGGCTACACCTTC,CASSQGGGKGYGYTF
14,.,TRBV5-1,TRBJ1-1,.,TGCGCCAGCAGCGTAATACAGGGTGAGACTGAAGCTTTCTTT,CASSVIQGETEAFF
15,TRBD1,TRBV15,TRBJ1-4,.,TGTGCCACCAGCGAGACAGGGTTTCGAGGAGGGAAACTGTTTTTT,CATSETGFRGGKLFF
14,.,TRBV6-5,TRBJ2-7,.,TGTGCCAGCAGATCTACAGGGCCCCCCTACGAGCAGTACTTC,CASRSTGPPYEQYF
15,TRBD1,TRBV5-1,TRBJ2-5,.,TGCGCCAGCAGCCTTATGGGACAGGGTGAAGGGACCCAGTACTTC,CASSLMGQGEGTQYF
15,.,TRBV6-5,TRBJ1-2,once,TGTGCCAGCAGCCTCAACCCGGGGGCTAACTATGGCTACACCTTC,CASSLNPGANYGYTF
14,.,TRBV6-5,TRBJ1-2,.,TGTGCCAGCAGTTATTCTACAGGGCACTATGGCTACACCTTC,CASSYSTGHYGYTF
14,.,TRBV5-1,TRBJ1-3,.,TGCGCCAGCAGCGGAGGGAGTTCTGGAAACACCATATATTTT,CASSGGSSGNTIYF
17,TRBD2,TRBV10-2,TRBJ2-3,.,TGCGCCAGCAGCCTCCTCCTAGCGGGGGCTTCCACAGATACGCAGTATTTT,CASSLLLAGASTDTQYF
15,TRBD1,TRBV9,TRBJ1-4,.,TGTGCCAGCAGCGTCGACAGGGGAACTAATGAAAAACTGTTTTTT,CASSVDRGTNEKLFF
14,.,TRBV9,TRBJ2-2,.,TGTGCCAGCAGCGTAGTGCAGGCCACCGGGGAGCTGTTTTTT,CASSVVQATGELFF
14,.,TRBV7-9,TRBJ2-7,.,TGTGCCAGCAGCTTAGAGGTGGGTGCGGGGGAGCAGTACTTC,CASSLEVGAGEQYF
13,.,TRBV19,TRBJ2-7,.,TGTGCCAGTAGTACGACAGCCACCTACGAGCAGTACTTC,CASSTTATYEQYF
14,.,TRBV5-5,TRBJ1-1,.,TGTGCCAGCAGCTTGGGAGACAAATACACTGAAGCTTTCTTT,CASSLGDKYTEAFF